A selection of T cell receptor beta chains follows, all from one sample in a study of T cell responses to AZD1222 COVID-19 vaccine. Here immunoSEQ multiplex PCR was the method, and the copy in TCRdb shows in-frame clones only, minus some. The repertoire holds under 200,000 clones, with roughly 93% as singletons. The sample consisted of peripheral blood, taken on day 0 of AZD1222 vaccination. These receptors were collected from an adult in good health. CDR3s include the opening cysteine and the closing phenylalanine or tryptophan. The D gene is left open where the match is weak. Size tells how often a clone was seen (once, few, many) or the class of an expanded clone, and some rows leave it out.

clone_size	d_call	j_call	v_call	cdr3_aa	cdr3_nt
once	.	TRBJ1-6	TRBV6-4	CASSDSPPGALHF	TGTGCCAGCAGTGACTCTCCCCCAGGGGCCCTCCACTTT
.	.	TRBJ1-1	TRBV18	CASSPEELDTEAFF	TGTGCCAGCTCACCTGAGGAATTGGACACTGAAGCTTTCTTT
.	.	TRBJ1-1	TRBV19	CASSMVSSVTEAFF	TGTGCCAGTAGTATGGTGAGTTCTGTCACTGAAGCTTTCTTT
.	.	TRBJ1-2	TRBV6-5	CATLRSRDYGYTF	TGTGCCACCCTAAGGTCGCGGGACTATGGCTACACCTTC
few	TRBD1	TRBJ2-1	TRBV11-2	CASSTPRQGGYNEQFF	TGTGCCAGCAGCACACCGAGACAGGGTGGCTACAATGAGCAGTTCTTC
.	.	TRBJ1-4	TRBV10-3	CAISETEGGRGLNEKLFF	TGTGCCATCAGTGAGACCGAAGGAGGAAGGGGTTTAAATGAAAAACTGTTTTTT
.	.	TRBJ1-2	TRBV6-4	CASSDSGEGLRGYTF	TGTGCCAGCAGTGACTCGGGAGAGGGGCTAAGAGGCTACACCTTC
.	.	TRBJ2-7	TRBV5-1	CASRMGQAGHYEQYF	TGCGCCAGCAGAATGGGGCAGGCAGGACACTACGAGCAGTACTTC
.	TRBD2	TRBJ2-4	TRBV5-6	CASSLATSDKNIQYF	TGTGCCAGCAGCTTGGCCACTAGCGACAAAAACATTCAGTACTTC
.	.	TRBJ2-3	TRBV27	CASSLGPPDTQYF	TGTGCCAGCAGTTTAGGTCCCCCAGATACGCAGTATTTT
.	.	TRBJ2-1	TRBV7-8	CASSLARGPRNNEQFF	TGTGCCAGCAGCTTAGCGAGGGGACCCCGGAACAATGAGCAGTTCTTC
.	.	TRBJ1-4	TRBV27	CASSFISTGRSEKLFF	TGTGCCAGCAGCTTCATCTCGACAGGCCGGAGTGAAAAACTGTTTTTT
.	TRBD2	TRBJ2-7	TRBV5-1	CASSLQRTSGSNEQYF	TGCGCCAGCAGCTTGCAGAGGACTAGCGGGAGCAACGAGCAGTACTTC
.	TRBD1	TRBJ2-7	TRBV7-9	CASRSDRVEQYF	TGTGCCAGCAGGAGTGACAGGGTCGAGCAGTACTTC
.	.	TRBJ2-3	TRBV24-1	CATAVAETTSEDTQYF	TGTGCCACCGCCGTAGCGGAGACAACCTCCGAAGATACGCAGTATTTT
.	TRBD1	TRBJ1-2	TRBV28	CASSPTGTLYGYTF	TGTGCCAGCAGCCCGACAGGGACTCTCTATGGCTACACCTTC
.	.	TRBJ1-5	TRBV5-1	CASSHFPRYQPQHF	TGCGCCAGCAGCCACTTCCCGCGATATCAGCCCCAGCATTTT
.	TRBD1	TRBJ1-2	TRBV28	CASTSGGQGPPPTF	TGTGCCAGCACCTCAGGGGGACAGGGGCCTCCCCCCACCTTC
.	TRBD2	TRBJ2-2	TRBV2	CASKRGGNTGELFF	TGTGCCAGCAAGCGGGGGGGGAACACCGGGGAGCTGTTTTTT
once	.	TRBJ1-6	TRBV9	CASSVDVSSYNSPLHF	TGTGCCAGCAGCGTAGACGTTAGCTCCTATAATTCACCCCTCCACTTT
.	.	TRBJ1-1	TRBV9	CASSVDTEAFF	TGTGCCAGCAGCGTAGACACTGAAGCTTTCTTT
.	TRBD1	TRBJ1-1	TRBV5-1	CASSLSPQGARANTEAFF	TGCGCCAGCAGCTTGAGCCCACAGGGGGCGCGGGCGAACACTGAAGCTTTCTTT
once	.	TRBJ1-3	TRBV27	CASRLLSDGNTIYF	TGTGCCAGCAGGCTGCTCTCTGATGGAAACACCATATATTTT
once	TRBD1	TRBJ1-1	TRBV5-1	CASSLDQGVNTEAFF	TGCGCCAGCAGCTTGGATCAGGGGGTGAACACTGAAGCTTTCTTT
.	.	TRBJ1-4	TRBV6-6	CASSRSVNEKLFF	TGTGCCAGCAGTAGATCAGTTAATGAAAAACTGTTTTTT
.	TRBD2	TRBJ2-7	TRBV7-9	CASSFSAGGYEQYF	TGTGCCAGCAGCTTTAGTGCGGGAGGCTACGAGCAGTACTTC
.	.	TRBJ1-5	TRBV12-3/TRBV12-4	CASTIGYQPQHF	TGTGCCAGCACTATAGGGTATCAGCCCCAGCATTTT
.	.	TRBJ1-2	TRBV7-9	CASIPKGTLYGYTF	TGTGCCAGCATCCCTAAGGGGACTCTCTATGGCTACACCTTC
.	.	TRBJ1-6	TRBV5-1	CASSPWTASNSPLHF	TGCGCCAGCAGCCCCTGGACAGCGTCCAATTCACCCCTCCACTTT
.	.	TRBJ1-4	TRBV5-1	CASSLEGALRNEKLFF	TGCGCCAGCAGCTTGGAAGGAGCCCTACGTAATGAAAAACTGTTTTTT
.	.	TRBJ1-5	TRBV19	CASSLSGTSNQPQHF	TGTGCCAGTAGTTTGTCAGGGACGAGCAATCAGCCCCAGCATTTT
once	.	TRBJ2-7	TRBV6-1	CASSEAPPTLNEQYF	TGTGCCAGCAGTGAAGCGCCCCCCACACTTAACGAGCAGTACTTC
.	.	TRBJ1-5	TRBV3-1/TRBV3-2	CASSQVRGQPQHF	TGTGCCAGCAGCCAAGTTAGGGGCCAGCCCCAGCATTTT
once	TRBD2	TRBJ2-1	TRBV3-1/TRBV3-2	CASSQVASGGRGEQFF	TGTGCCAGCAGCCAAGTGGCCAGCGGGGGTCGTGGTGAGCAGTTCTTC
few	.	TRBJ1-6	TRBV14	CASSPRGVSLWALHF	TGTGCCAGCAGCCCTCGGGGGGTATCCTTATGGGCCCTCCACTTT
many	TRBD1	TRBJ2-7	TRBV5-1	CASGSGDRTSYEQYF	TGCGCCAGCGGTTCAGGGGACAGGACATCCTACGAGCAGTACTTC
few	TRBD2	TRBJ2-7	TRBV5-4	CASSLEAAGEVFYEQYF	TGTGCCAGCAGCTTGGAGGCAGCGGGAGAGGTTTTCTACGAGCAGTACTTC
.	.	TRBJ1-2	TRBV7-9	CASSPGGYGYTF	TGTGCCAGCAGCCCTGGGGGCTATGGCTACACCTTC
.	TRBD1	TRBJ2-1	TRBV11-2	CASSQGQGTYNEQFF	TGTGCCAGCAGCCAGGGACAGGGAACCTACAATGAGCAGTTCTTC
.	.	TRBJ1-1	TRBV11-2	CASSFSNTEAFF	TGTGCCAGCAGCTTTTCGAACACTGAAGCTTTCTTT
.	.	TRBJ2-7	TRBV28	CASGNTNLEQYF	TGTGCCAGCGGCAACACAAATCTCGAGCAGTACTTC